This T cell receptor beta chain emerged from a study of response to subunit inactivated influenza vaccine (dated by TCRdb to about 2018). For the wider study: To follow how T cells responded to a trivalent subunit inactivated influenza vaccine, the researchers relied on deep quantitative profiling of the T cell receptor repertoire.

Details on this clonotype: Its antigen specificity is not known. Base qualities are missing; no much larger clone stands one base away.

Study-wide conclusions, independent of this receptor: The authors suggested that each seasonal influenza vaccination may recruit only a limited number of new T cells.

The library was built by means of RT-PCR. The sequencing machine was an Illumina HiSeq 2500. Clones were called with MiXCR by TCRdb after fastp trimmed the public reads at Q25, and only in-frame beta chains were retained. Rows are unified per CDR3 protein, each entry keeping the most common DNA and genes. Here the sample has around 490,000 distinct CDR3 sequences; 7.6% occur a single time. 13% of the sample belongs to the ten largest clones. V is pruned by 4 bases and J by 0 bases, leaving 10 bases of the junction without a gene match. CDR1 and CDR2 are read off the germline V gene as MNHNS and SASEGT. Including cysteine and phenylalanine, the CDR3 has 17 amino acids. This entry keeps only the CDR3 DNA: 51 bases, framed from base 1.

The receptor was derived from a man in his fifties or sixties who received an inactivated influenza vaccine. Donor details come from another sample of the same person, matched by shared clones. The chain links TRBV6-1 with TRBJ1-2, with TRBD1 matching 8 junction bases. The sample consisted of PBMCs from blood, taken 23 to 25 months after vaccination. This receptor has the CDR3 CASSAQGAKNPNYGYTF. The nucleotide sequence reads TGTGCCAGCAGTGCCCAGGGGGCGAAGAATCCTAACTATGGCTACACCTTC.